These 28 T cell receptor beta chains were all obtained from the same sample, sequenced in a study of CD8 T cells in Susac syndrome. Reverse transcription of about 0.45 to 1 ug RNA was carried out with random hexamers. TCRdb used MiXCR to reprocess the immunoSEQ multiplex PCR reads, holding one entry per CDR3 protein. The sample has around 130,000 distinct CDR3 sequences; nearly 96% are singletons. Input material: CD4+ T cells from PBMCs. Receptors originate from a human donor with Susac syndrome.

The rearrangement links TRBV3-1 to TRBJ2-7, with TRBD1 matching 7 bases. Germline trimming cut 7 bases from V and 1 base from J; bases unmatched to any gene: 4. CDR1 and CDR2 (germline): LGHDT, YNNKEL (reference sequence). CDR3 length: 13 amino acids. CDR3 in DNA: TGTGCCAGCATCAAGACAGGGTCCTACGAGCAGTACTTC. It specifies CASIKTGSYEQYF.

The chain uses TRBV19 and TRBJ1-2; no clear D gene. Germline CDR1 is LNHDA and CDR2 is SQIVND (reference sequence). CDR3 length: 11 residues. V lost 3 bases, J lost 8 bases, and 7 bases lay in between. In DNA, the CDR3 is TGTGCCAGTAGTATTCGGGGAGGCTACACCTTC. As protein: CASSIRGGYTF.

The V gene is TRBV12-3 or TRBV12-4, the J gene TRBJ1-2, with a weak D call TRBD1 (6 bases). This CDR3 has 15 residues. The germline V and J ends were trimmed by 6 bases and 7 bases, with 21 bases remaining between them. This chain's CDR3 is CASSPPAGAVAGYTF. CDR3 nucleotides: TGTGCCAGCAGCCCTCCGGCAGGGGCGGTTGCTGGCTACACCTTC.

The chain recombines TRBV9 with TRBJ2-3; no firm D call. V dropped 2 bases and J dropped 1 base, with 8 bases sitting between them. This CDR3 is built from 14 residues. Germline CDR1 and CDR2: SGDLS and YYNGEE. The CDR3 region is CASSVVAGTDTQYF. The DNA for the CDR3 is TGTGCCAGCAGCGTGGTCGCGGGCACAGATACGCAGTATTTT.

V is TRBV6-2 or TRBV6-3 and J is TRBJ2-1, with 7 bases identical to TRBD1. The CDR3 runs 14 residues. With V trimmed by 8 bases and J by 5 bases, 9 bases remained unmatched. Germline-derived CDR1 and CDR2 are MNHEY and SVGEGT. The CDR3, as DNA: TGTGCCAGCCATGGACAGGTCGGAAACAATGAGCAGTTCTTC. Protein: CASHGQVGNNEQFF.

J is TRBJ1-2 and V is TRBV28, with TRBD1 matching 9 bases. The CDR3 spans 13 residues. Germline CDR1 MDHEN, CDR2 SYDVKM. V shed 6 bases, J shed 8 bases, and the junction held 7 bases outside the gene matches. The CDR3: CASSLQGAWGYTF. The CDR3 bases are TGTGCCAGCAGCCTACAGGGGGCATGGGGCTACACCTTC.

The V call is TRBV9, the J call TRBJ2-6, with a weak D call TRBD1 (6 bases). V shed 1 base and J shed 1 base, with 9 bases lying between them. Looked up from germline, CDR1 is SGDLS and CDR2 is YYNGEE. CDR3 length: 16 residues. The CDR3 DNA sequence: TGTGCCAGCAGCGTAACTACAGGGTCTGGGGCCAACGTCCTGACTTTC. Protein product: CASSVTTGSGANVLTF.

The sample holds one count of this clonotype. The chain employs TRBV4-1 and TRBJ2-1, with 11 bases that match TRBD1. CDR1 is MGHRA and CDR2 is YSYEKL in the germline V gene. There are 17 residues in the CDR3. With V trimmed by 0 bases and J by 5 bases, 6 bases remained unmatched. The CDR3 here is CASSQDQRDRGNNEQFF. In nucleotides, the CDR3 is TGCGCCAGCAGCCAAGATCAAAGGGACAGGGGGAACAATGAGCAGTTCTTC.

V usage is TRBV4-2 and J usage is TRBJ2-7, with TRBD2 as a possible D gene (5 bases). Germline-derived CDR1 and CDR2 are LGHNA and YNFKEQ. This CDR3 is 14 amino acids long. Trimming removed 0 bases at V and 6 bases at J, with 12 bases between. This CDR3 reads CASSQEVGGIEQYF. CDR3 coding DNA: TGTGCCAGCAGCCAAGAGGTAGGAGGAATCGAGCAGTACTTC.

V usage is TRBV4-1 and J usage is TRBJ2-6, with a possible D match to TRBD1 (7 bases). This CDR3 is 19 amino acids long. The germline V gene encodes CDR1 MGHRA and CDR2 YSYEKL. The ends were cut back, 1 base at V and 0 bases at J, with 16 bases in the middle. This CDR3 is CASSQVRARGDSGANVLTF. The CDR3 region has the DNA TGCGCCAGCAGCCAAGTCCGGGCCAGGGGGGACTCTGGGGCCAACGTCCTGACTTTC.

The sample holds one count of this clonotype. The chain is built from TRBV12-3 or TRBV12-4 and TRBJ1-5; D perhaps matches TRBD1 (6 bases). There are 14 residues in the CDR3. Trimming stripped 10 bases from V and 0 bases from J, with 13 bases between. In DNA form, the CDR3 reads TGTGCCACCACGGGGGACATTAGCAATCAGCCCCAGCATTTT. Protein product: CATTGDISNQPQHF.

The V gene is TRBV29-1, the J gene TRBJ2-7; TRBD1 matches 7 bases. This CDR3 spans 12 amino acids. V gave up 7 bases and J gave up 3 bases; unmatched junction bases: 6. Germline V lookup: CDR1 SQVTM, CDR2 ANQGSEA. This CDR3 is CSARQGFYEQYF. The DNA for the CDR3 is TGCAGCGCCCGACAGGGATTCTACGAGCAGTACTTC.

The chain is built from TRBV27 and TRBJ2-7; D remains unclear. The ends were cut back, 2 bases at V and 4 bases at J, with 18 bases in the middle. This CDR3 has 16 residues. CDR1 MNHEY and CDR2 SMNVEV come from the germline V gene (reference sequence). The CDR3 bases are TGTGCCAGCAGTTTAAGGGTGGGGATCGGGCCTTACGAGCAGTACTTC. It encodes CASSLRVGIGPYEQYF.

The CDR3 protein is CASSTPPAGDTEAFF. CDR3 DNA: TGTGCCAGCAGCACACCTCCTGCGGGGGACACTGAAGCTTTCTTT. The chain joins TRBV28 to TRBJ1-1; D may be TRBD1 (5 bases). The CDR3 extends over 15 amino acids. Germline lookup yields CDR1 MDHEN and CDR2 SYDVKM. V was clipped by 6 bases and J by 3 bases, with 17 bases between them. Based on the CDR3 plus reference TRBV28 and TRBJ1-1, the full variable domain is DVKVTQSSRYLVKRTGEKVFLECVQDMDHENMFWYRQDPGLGLRLIYFSYDVKMKEKGDIPEGYSVSREKKERFSLILESASTNQTSMYLCASSTPPAGDTEAFFGQGTRLTVV.

The rearrangement joins TRBV3-1 to TRBJ2-4; TRBD2 matches 11 bases. The CDR3 length is 17 residues. Germline loops: CDR1 LGHDT, CDR2 YNNKEL (reference sequence). J gave up 6 bases and V 0 bases, and 7 bases lay outside the gene matches. The CDR3 DNA sequence: TGTGCCAGCAGCCAAGATCCGACTAGCGGGGCTTCAAACATTCAGTACTTC. Protein product: CASSQDPTSGASNIQYF.

This rearrangement joins TRBV9 to TRBJ2-3; no definite D call. This CDR3 spans 15 amino acids. Germline CDR1 SGDLS, CDR2 YYNGEE. V was cut by 4 bases and J by 2 bases, with 14 bases left in between. The CDR3 DNA is TGTGCCAGCAGCCGTGGCGGCCCGAACACAGATACGCAGTATTTT. Its translation is CASSRGGPNTDTQYF.

The chain has TRBV5-5 and TRBJ2-5, with D unresolved. This CDR3 spans 14 amino acids. Trimming shortened V by 5 bases and J by 2 bases, and 13 bases separated the two germline ends. Germline CDR1 SGHKS, CDR2 YYEKEE (reference sequence). DNA of the CDR3: TGTGCCAGCAGGTTGCAGGTACAGCAAGAGACCCAGTACTTC. It is translated as CASRLQVQQETQYF.

The gene calls are TRBV29-1 and TRBJ2-3; 10 bases map to TRBD2. Trimming cost V 7 bases and J 4 bases; bases outside gene matches: 8. The germline gives CDR1 SQVTM, CDR2 ANQGSEA. The length of the CDR3 is 14 residues. The CDR3 is CSAPRAGGADTQYF. The CDR3 DNA follows: TGCAGCGCCCCCAGAGCGGGAGGGGCAGATACGCAGTATTTT.

Only one count was recorded for this clonotype. The chain recombines TRBV9 with TRBJ2-7, with 7 bases identical to TRBD2. The CDR3 extends over 14 amino acids. Germline V lookup: CDR1 SGDLS, CDR2 YYNGEE. V shed 8 bases, J shed 4 bases, and the junction held 12 bases outside the gene matches. CDR3 in amino acids: CASSERDGEYEQYF. Written as DNA, the CDR3 is TGTGCCAGTTCCGAGCGGGACGGGGAATACGAGCAGTACTTC. Based on the CDR3 plus reference TRBV9 and TRBJ2-7, the full variable domain is DSGVTQTPKHLITATGQRVTLRCSPRSGDLSVYWYQQSLDQGLQFLIQYYNGEERAKGNILERFSAQQFPDLHSELNLSSLELGDSALYFCASSERDGEYEQYFGPGTRLTVT.

The chain is built from TRBV12-5 and TRBJ2-3; 8 bases are a match to TRBD2. The germline V gene encodes CDR1 LGHNT and CDR2 FRNRAP. V trimming: 11 bases; J trimming: 7 bases; junction bases outside the gene matches: 11. This CDR3 has 13 amino acids. The CDR3 DNA follows: TGTGCTGGCGGTACTAGCGGCTCGAATACGCAGTATTTT. This gives the protein CAGGTSGSNTQYF.

The rearrangement uses TRBV6-5 and TRBJ2-6; 11 nucleotides align to TRBD1. This CDR3 comprises 18 residues. V dropped 4 bases and J dropped 0; count of bases not matched to a gene: 5. The germline V gene encodes CDR1 MNHEY and CDR2 SVGAGI. CDR3 sequence: CASSLGQGVSSGANVLTF. CDR3 nucleotides: TGTGCCAGCAGTTTGGGACAGGGGGTCTCCTCTGGGGCCAACGTCCTGACTTTC.

The count of this clonotype is one. The chain recombines TRBV12-3 or TRBV12-4 with TRBJ1-1; weak D call: TRBD1 (5 bases). CDR3 length equals 16 residues. Trimming took 5 bases from V and 3 from J, leaving 19 bases between them. The CDR3 DNA reads TGTGCCAGCAGTAACCGCCCCCGGGGACTCCACACTGAAGCTTTCTTT. It codes for CASSNRPRGLHTEAFF.

The J gene is TRBJ2-2, the V gene TRBV20-1; D is uncertain. With 3 bases removed from V and 2 bases from J, the gap between germline ends came to 4 bases. Germline-derived CDR1 and CDR2 are DFQATT and SNEGSKA (reference sequence). The CDR3 totals 12 residues. The CDR3 bases are TGCAGTGCTAGCTTCAACACCGGGGAGCTGTTTTTT. Residues: CSASFNTGELFF.

This clonotype was detected only a few times. V usage is TRBV29-1 and J usage is TRBJ2-5; no firm D call. Trimming took 4 bases from V and 2 from J, leaving 8 bases between them. CDR1 is SQVTM and CDR2 is ANQGSEA in the germline V gene. The CDR3 runs to 12 residues. CDR3: CSVGRTQETQYF. For the CDR3, the DNA is TGCAGCGTTGGACGGACGCAAGAGACCCAGTACTTC.

The chain links TRBV30 to TRBJ2-7; 14 bases align to TRBD2. There are 13 residues in the CDR3. CDR1 and CDR2 (germline): GTSNPN, SVGIG (reference sequence). V dropped 5 bases and J dropped 9; count of bases not matched to a gene: 6. DNA for the CDR3: TGTGCCTGGGGGGGGACTAGCGGGAGCGGGCAGTACTTC. Translated: CAWGGTSGSGQYF. The whole variable domain, filled in from reference TRBV30 and TRBJ2-7, reads SQTIHQWPATLVQPVGSPLSLECTVEGTSNPNLYWYRQAAGRGLQLLFYSVGIGQISSEVPQNLSASRPQDRQFILSSKKLLLSDSGFYLCAWGGTSGSGQYFGPGTRLTVT.

This clonotype showed up just once. The V gene is TRBV24-1, the J gene TRBJ1-2, with D uncertain. The ends were cut back, 4 bases at V and 1 base at J, with 6 bases in the middle. There are 13 residues in the CDR3. Germline V lookup: CDR1 KGHDR, CDR2 SFDVKD. CDR3 sequence: CATSEAGNYGYTF. DNA of the CDR3: TGTGCCACCAGTGAGGCGGGTAACTATGGCTACACCTTC.

In this sample, this clonotype turned up once. CDR3 in DNA: TGTGCCAGCAGTTCGCTCCGGACGGTCGTGGAGACCCAGTACTTC. As protein: CASSSLRTVVETQYF. The rearrangement uses TRBV28 and TRBJ2-5, with D uncertain. CDR3 length: 15 amino acids. Germline values: CDR1 MDHEN, CDR2 SYDVKM. V lost 4 bases, J lost 5 bases, and 17 bases lay in between.

V gene TRBV2 combines with J gene TRBJ1-4, with TRBD1 matching 8 bases. This CDR3 region has 14 residues. Germline-derived CDR1 and CDR2 are SNHLY and FYNNEI. V shed 7 bases, J shed 7 bases, and the junction held 8 bases outside the gene matches. The DNA of the CDR3 is TGTGCCAGCAACCAGGGGGCGGAGGGTGAAAAACTGTTTTTT. Translating gives CASNQGAEGEKLFF.